The clone carrying this TCR beta chain occurred a few times. This beta chain turned up in a library designed for alpha chains; as an off-target read, its abundance says little. Each molecule of TCR cDNA was tagged with one unique molecular identifier. From the 5' RACE reads, TCRdb called clonotypes with MiXCR, one entry per CDR3 protein. This sample carries a few thousand distinct CDR3 sequences, 20% to 25% of them seen once, and the ten largest clones take roughly 25%. Time point: sample taken at primary tumor resection. Whole RNA, which was extracted from tumor, nontumor lung tissue or frozen PBMC, was sequenced without any cell sorting. The germline CDR1 and CDR2 sequences are MNHEY and SVGEGT. The CDR3 extends over 17 amino acids. V was trimmed by 6 bases and J by 4 bases, leaving 24 bases between them. This entry comes from a study of spatial heterogeneity in lung cancer. The overall study: Alpha-chain sequences were consistently detected less often than beta-chain sequences.

This sample comprised normal lung tissue next to the tumor, obtained at surgery. The source of this sequence is a female donor with early-stage non-small cell lung cancer. The chain is built from TRBV6-2 or TRBV6-3 and TRBJ1-1; the D gene is possibly TRBD1 (5 bases). The CDR3 protein is CASSLPAGGIVSTEAFF. The DNA of the CDR3 is TGTGCCAGCAGCCTCCCCGCCGGGGGAATTGTGAGCACTGAAGCTTTCTTT.